This TCR beta chain was captured in a study of cytomegalovirus exposure and HLA in healthy donors. Whole-study findings and limits: Later on, a genetic analysis was performed. It linked a missense variant in DCLRE1C with V- and J-gene trimming of TCR beta. Segments of the TCR beta V type were, in most cases, productive about 90% or about 30% of the time in an earlier analysis.

A multiplex PCR was run with 60 Vbeta primers and 13 Jbeta primers. TCRdb's copy holds only in-frame clones and misses some; the assay was immunoSEQ multiplex PCR. The sample gives about 120,000 clones, about 74% of which show up once; around 2.7% is in the top ten. Comment on this clone: Its specificity is not known.

This CDR3 comprises 16 residues. V was cut by 4 bases and J by 0 bases, with 10 bases left in between. Germline assignment: CDR1 LNHNV and CDR2 YYDKDF (reference sequence). The source material was PBMCs. The origin of this receptor is a woman aged 40 to 50 in good health and CMV-seropositive. The V gene is TRBV15, the J gene TRBJ2-6, with unresolved D. The CDR3: CATSTGANSGANVLTF. The CDR3 region has the DNA TGTGCCACCAGCACAGGCGCAAACTCTGGGGCCAACGTCCTGACTTTC.